These 26 T cell receptor beta chains were all obtained from the same sample, sequenced in a study of blood T cell repertoires in COVID-19. Repertoires were generated with immunoSEQ multiplex PCR, while TCRdb's copy carries only in-frame clones and drops some. The sample yields about 92,000 clones, roughly 85% seen once. The material sequenced was peripheral blood. The receptors stem from an older woman with COVID-19, enrolled during active disease.

The chain recombines TRBV7-9 with TRBJ1-5; 7 nucleotides match TRBD1. Germline CDR1 is SEHNR and CDR2 is FQNEAQ (reference sequence). V shed 5 bases, J shed 9 bases, and the junction held 7 bases outside the gene matches. The CDR3 consists of 13 residues. The CDR3 loop reads CASSPGGYGPQHF. CDR3 nucleotide sequence: TGTGCCAGCAGCCCAGGGGGGTATGGGCCCCAGCATTTT.

The V and J genes are TRBV30 and TRBJ1-1; D ambiguous. The CDR3 spans 13 residues. Trimming took 0 bases from V and 1 from J, leaving 6 bases between them. In germline, CDR1 is GTSNPN, CDR2 SVGIG (reference sequence). This chain's CDR3 is CAWSVEENTEAFF. The CDR3 DNA follows: TGTGCCTGGAGTGTGGAGGAGAACACTGAAGCTTTCTTT.

The chain combines TRBV7-2 with TRBJ1-5; D ambiguous. CDR3 length: 12 residues. The V end was cut by 4 bases, the J end by 7 bases, with 8 bases between. Germline-derived CDR1 and CDR2 are SGHTA and FQGNSA. This CDR3 is CASSSQKQPQHF. DNA of the CDR3: TGTGCCAGCAGCTCCCAGAAACAGCCCCAGCATTTT.

The V and J genes are TRBV19 and TRBJ2-1; tentative D call: TRBD2 (6 bases). Per the germline V gene, CDR1 is LNHDA and CDR2 is SQIVND (reference sequence). V lost 4 bases to trimming and J lost 5 bases, with 15 bases between them. CDR3 length: 15 amino acids. The CDR3 sequence is CASSTSGRDDNEQFF. CDR3 nucleotide sequence: TGTGCCAGTAGTACAAGCGGGCGGGATGACAATGAGCAGTTCTTC.

This clone was counted once. This chain links TRBV5-6 with TRBJ2-5; D perhaps matches TRBD2 (6 bases). Trimming pared 5 bases from V and 5 bases from J, leaving 13 bases between. This CDR3 is built from 13 residues. CDR1 is SGHDT, CDR2 YYEEEE, per germline. The CDR3 nucleotides read TGTGCCAGCAGTGGGGGGAGAGTGGAGACCCAGTACTTC. This gives the protein CASSGGRVETQYF.

This chain links TRBV4-1 with TRBJ1-5; 7 bases map to TRBD1. The CDR3 length is 17 residues. Germline lookup yields CDR1 MGHRA and CDR2 YSYEKL. The J segment lost 3 bases and the V segment lost 1 base, leaving 9 bases of the junction unmatched. CDR3 sequence (DNA): TGCGCCAGCAGCCAAGTGGGGACAGCGACTATCAATCAGCCCCAGCATTTT. Its translation is CASSQVGTATINQPQHF.

This sequence joins TRBV2 and TRBJ1-2; D possibly corresponds to TRBD1 (5 bases). V was pared by 4 bases and J by 4 bases, with 16 bases between. CDR1 SNHLY and CDR2 FYNNEI come from the germline V gene. The CDR3 totals 15 residues. The CDR3 bases are TGTGCCAGCAGTGCAGTGTCAGGGAGGATCTATGGCTACACCTTC. It encodes CASSAVSGRIYGYTF.

There are a few counts of this clone. CDR3: CASSQAPGAPYGYTF. The CDR3 DNA reads as TGTGCCAGCAGCCAAGCCCCAGGGGCACCTTATGGCTACACCTTC. This chain links TRBV14 with TRBJ1-2; possible D gene TRBD1, 6 bases. This CDR3 is 15 amino acids long. Germline CDR1 reads SGHDN; CDR2 reads FVKESK. The V gene lost 1 base and the J gene lost 5 bases, with 14 bases spanning the gap.

The chain couples TRBV10-3 to TRBJ1-1; possible D gene TRBD1, 5 bases. This CDR3 region has 14 residues. V lost 4 bases and J 1 base, leaving 10 bases between the germline ends. CDR1 and CDR2 (germline): ENHRY, SYGVKD. DNA for the CDR3: TGTGCCATCAGTGGATCAGGACAGAACACTGAAGCTTTCTTT. As protein: CAISGSGQNTEAFF.

The rearrangement links TRBV15 to TRBJ1-6; TRBD1 agrees at 7 bases. This CDR3 has 15 residues. CDR1 is LNHNV, CDR2 YYDKDF, per germline (reference sequence). After removal of 2 bases from V and 10 bases from J, the junction contained 8 bases not matched to a gene. CDR3 sequence (DNA): TGTGCCACCAGCAGACCCCAGGGGGTGGACTCACCCCTCCACTTT. Translated, it gives CATSRPQGVDSPLHF.

The chain uses TRBV4-1 and TRBJ1-4, with a weak D call TRBD1 (5 bases). The CDR3 is made up of 16 amino acids. Germline assignment: CDR1 MGHRA and CDR2 YSYEKL. The V gene lost 0 bases and the J gene lost 8 bases, with 16 bases spanning the gap. CDR3 amino acids: CASSQDPGRVREKLFF. As DNA, the CDR3 is TGCGCCAGCAGCCAAGATCCAGGCAGGGTGAGGGAAAAACTGTTTTTT.

V gene TRBV10-1 combines with J gene TRBJ1-2; 8 bases are shared with TRBD1. Unmatched junction bases numbered 14, after V lost 8 bases and J lost 0 bases. The germline gives CDR1 WNHNN, CDR2 SYGVQD (reference sequence). This CDR3 contains 17 residues. The CDR3 is CASPGTGRFPANYGYTF. The CDR3 bases are TGCGCCAGCCCCGGGACAGGAAGGTTCCCTGCTAACTATGGCTACACCTTC.

The chain joins TRBV5-5 to TRBJ2-3; TRBD1 is a possible D gene (5 bases). CDR1 and CDR2 (germline): SGHKS, YYEKEE (reference sequence). The CDR3 totals 15 residues. Trimming left V 3 bases short and J 1 base short, with 12 bases between. In DNA form, the CDR3 reads TGTGCCAGCAGCTGGGGCGGTACCGGCACAGATACGCAGTATTTT. Residues: CASSWGGTGTDTQYF. Drawing the rest from reference TRBV5-5 and TRBJ2-3, the complete variable domain is DAGVTQSPTHLIKTRGQQVTLRCSPISGHKSVSWYQQVLGQGPQFIFQYYEKEERGRGNFPDRFSARQFPNYSSELNVNALLLGDSALYLCASSWGGTGTDTQYFGPGTRLTVL.

The chain has TRBV24-1 and TRBJ2-4, with D possibly matching TRBD2 (6 bases). The V end was cut by 4 bases, the J end by 1 base, with 10 bases between. This CDR3 region has 15 residues. Germline CDR1 KGHDR, CDR2 SFDVKD. This chain's CDR3 is CATSEGGGAKNIQYF. DNA of the CDR3: TGTGCCACCAGTGAGGGGGGTGGGGCCAAAAACATTCAGTACTTC.

This chain uses TRBV4-3 with TRBJ2-7; TRBD1 agrees at 7 bases. The CDR3 runs to 16 residues. Looked up from germline, CDR1 is LGHNA and CDR2 is YSLEER. The ends lost 0 bases at V and 4 bases at J; junction bases unmatched: 9. This CDR3 is CASSQERTGARYEQYF. DNA of the CDR3: TGCGCCAGCAGCCAAGAAAGAACAGGGGCCCGATACGAGCAGTACTTC.

The V gene is TRBV5-4, the J gene TRBJ2-1, with 8 bases identical to TRBD1. Germline V CDR1 and CDR2: SGHNT, YYREEE (reference sequence). The ends lost 5 bases at V and 1 base at J; junction bases unmatched: 2. CDR3 length: 14 residues. CDR3 sequence (DNA): TGTGCCAGCAGGACAGGGGTTTCCTACAATGAGCAGTTCTTC. Protein sequence: CASRTGVSYNEQFF.

The gene calls are TRBV12-3 or TRBV12-4 and TRBJ2-7, with a tentative D call TRBD1 (5 bases). V dropped 2 bases and J dropped 10 bases, with 9 bases sitting between them. The CDR3 length is 11 residues. The CDR3 region is CASSLKDNQYF. The CDR3 bases are TGTGCCAGCAGTTTAAAGGACAACCAGTACTTC.

A word on this clone: The same CDR3 can be traced to other DNA sequences in this sample. This chain joins TRBV4-1 and TRBJ1-5; TRBD1 matches 8 bases. The length of the CDR3 is 15 residues. Germline V gives CDR1 MGHRA, CDR2 YSYEKL. V lost 0 bases and J lost 7; bases outside the gene matches: 5. This CDR3 is CASSQEGQGGQPQHF. CDR3 bases: TGCGCCAGCAGCCAAGAAGGACAGGGAGGGCAGCCCCAGCATTTT.

This chain joins TRBV7-9 and TRBJ2-5; a weak D match, TRBD2 (6 bases). The germline V gene encodes CDR1 SEHNR and CDR2 FQNEAQ (reference sequence). V lost 4 bases and J lost 5, with 17 bases in between. The CDR3 consists of 15 residues. This chain's CDR3 is CASSWTGTGGETQYF. Here the CDR3 DNA reads TGTGCCAGCAGCTGGACCGGGACTGGGGGTGAGACCCAGTACTTC. The whole variable domain, remainder taken from reference TRBV7-9 and TRBJ2-5, is DTGVSQNPRHKITKRGQNVTFRCDPISEHNRLYWYRQTLGQGPEFLTYFQNEAQLEKSRLLSDRFSAERPKGSFSTLEIQRTEQGDSAMYLCASSWTGTGGETQYFGPGTRLLVL.

V is TRBV9 and J is TRBJ2-2; no clear D. V was clipped by 3 bases and J by 1 base, with 10 bases between them. Germline CDR1 and CDR2: SGDLS and YYNGEE. CDR3 size: 15 residues. CDR3 loop: CASSARVLNTGELFF. Written as DNA, the CDR3 is TGTGCCAGCAGCGCCCGGGTTCTGAACACCGGGGAGCTGTTTTTT.

This CDR3 reads CASSPLGGPTNEKLFF. DNA for the CDR3: TGTGCCAGCAGCCCCCTGGGGGGGCCAACTAATGAAAAACTGTTTTTT. This rearrangement joins TRBV7-2 to TRBJ1-4, with TRBD1 as a possible D gene (6 bases). V lost 5 bases and J 0 bases, leaving 13 bases between the germline ends. There are 16 residues in the CDR3. The germline V gene encodes CDR1 SGHTA and CDR2 FQGNSA. Looking up the rest from reference TRBV7-2 and TRBJ1-4 gives the full variable domain: GAGVSQSPSNKVTEKGKDVELRCDPISGHTALYWYRQSLGQGLEFLIYFQGNSAPDKSGLPSDRFSAERTGGSVSTLTIQRTQQEDSAVYLCASSPLGGPTNEKLFFGSGTQLSVL.

V and J are TRBV28 and TRBJ1-2; tentatively, D is TRBD1 (5 bases). Germline CDR1 MDHEN, CDR2 SYDVKM. This CDR3 is 14 amino acids long. With 3 bases removed from V and 1 base from J, the gap between germline ends came to 9 bases. CDR3 DNA: TGTGCCAGCAGTTTTGACAGTCTTAACTATGGCTACACCTTC. It codes for CASSFDSLNYGYTF.

The J gene is TRBJ2-3, the V gene TRBV21-1; the table names TRBD2, a call not compared with the DNA. TRBV21-1 is deemed a pseudogene. The CDR3 totals 13 residues. CDR3 sequence: CASSPRVTDTQYF. The CDR3 nucleotides are TGTGCCAGCAGCCCCCGGGTCACAGATACGCAGTATTTT.

The rearrangement uses TRBV29-1 and TRBJ2-1; maybe TRBD1 (6 bases). This CDR3 region has 13 residues. Trimming took off 7 bases at V and 0 bases at J, with 10 bases between the two ends. The germline V gene has CDR1 SQVTM and CDR2 ANQGSEA. The CDR3, as DNA: TGCAGCGGTGGGACACCCTCCTACAATGAGCAGTTCTTC. It translates to CSGGTPSYNEQFF.

Concerning this clone itself: The junction departs from germline at one end; a sequencing error may be responsible. The gene calls are TRBV4-3 and TRBJ1-2; no reliable D call. Germline CDR1 reads LGHNA; CDR2 reads YSLEER. The CDR3 is 13 residues long. This CDR3 is CASSQEESTARAF. The CDR3 DNA sequence: TGCGCCAGCAGCCAAGAGGAGTCGACTGCGAGGGCCTTC.

This clone occurred once. The chain couples TRBV25-1 to TRBJ2-2; perhaps TRBD1 as D (6 bases). The V end was cut by 4 bases, the J end by 1 base, with 10 bases between. Germline CDR1 MGHDK, CDR2 SYGVNS. CDR3 length equals 15 residues. CDR3: CASSGLDRNTGELFF. The DNA for the CDR3 is TGTGCCAGCAGTGGGTTGGACAGGAACACCGGGGAGCTGTTTTTT.